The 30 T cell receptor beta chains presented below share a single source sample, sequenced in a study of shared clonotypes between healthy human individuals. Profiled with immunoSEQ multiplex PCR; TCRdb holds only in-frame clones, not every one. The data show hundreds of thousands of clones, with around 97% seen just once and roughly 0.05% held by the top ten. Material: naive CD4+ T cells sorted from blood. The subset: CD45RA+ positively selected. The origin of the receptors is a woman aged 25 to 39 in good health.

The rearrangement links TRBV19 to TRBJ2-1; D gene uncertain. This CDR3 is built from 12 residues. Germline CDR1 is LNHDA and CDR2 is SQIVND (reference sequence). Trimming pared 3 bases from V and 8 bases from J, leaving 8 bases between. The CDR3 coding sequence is TGTGCCAGTAGTATTTCCCTTGATGAGCAGTTCTTC. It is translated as CASSISLDEQFF.

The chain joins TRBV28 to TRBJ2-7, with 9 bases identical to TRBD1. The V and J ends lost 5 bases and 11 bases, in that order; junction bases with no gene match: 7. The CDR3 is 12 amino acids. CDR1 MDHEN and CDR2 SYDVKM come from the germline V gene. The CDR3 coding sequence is TGTGCCAGCAGTCCCGGACAGGGGAGGAAGTACTTC. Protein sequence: CASSPGQGRKYF.

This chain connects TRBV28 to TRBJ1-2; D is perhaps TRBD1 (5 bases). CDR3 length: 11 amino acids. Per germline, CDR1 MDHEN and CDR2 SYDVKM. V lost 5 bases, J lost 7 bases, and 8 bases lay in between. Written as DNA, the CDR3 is TGTGCCAGCAGTCTACAGGCTGGCTACACCTTC. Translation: CASSLQAGYTF.

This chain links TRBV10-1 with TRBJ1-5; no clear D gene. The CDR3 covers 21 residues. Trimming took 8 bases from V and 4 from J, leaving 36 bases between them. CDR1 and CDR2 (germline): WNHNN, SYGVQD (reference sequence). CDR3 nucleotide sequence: TGCGCCAGCCTCCCCCAAGGGTCGGGCCTTGGTGGCCTTCCGTGGAATCAGCCCCAGCATTTT. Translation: CASLPQGSGLGGLPWNQPQHF.

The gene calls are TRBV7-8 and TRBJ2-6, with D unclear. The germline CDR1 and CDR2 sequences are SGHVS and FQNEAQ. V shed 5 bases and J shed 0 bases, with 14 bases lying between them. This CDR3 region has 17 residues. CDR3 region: CASSKRGGGSGANVLTF. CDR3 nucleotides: TGTGCCAGCAGCAAACGAGGTGGCGGCTCTGGGGCCAACGTCCTGACTTTC.

This CDR3 reads CEVGSSTDTQYF. In nucleotides, the CDR3 is TGTGAGGTGGGGAGTAGCACAGATACGCAGTATTTT. This chain uses TRBV28 with TRBJ2-3; D is perhaps TRBD2 (5 bases). There are 12 residues in the CDR3. Germline CDR1 MDHEN, CDR2 SYDVKM.

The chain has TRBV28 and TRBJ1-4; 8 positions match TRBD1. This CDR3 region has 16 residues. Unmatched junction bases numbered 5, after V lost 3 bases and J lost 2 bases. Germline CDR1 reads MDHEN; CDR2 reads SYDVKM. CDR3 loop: CASSFVDRVTNEKLFF. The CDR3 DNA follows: TGTGCCAGCAGTTTTGTGGACAGGGTGACTAATGAAAAACTGTTTTTT.

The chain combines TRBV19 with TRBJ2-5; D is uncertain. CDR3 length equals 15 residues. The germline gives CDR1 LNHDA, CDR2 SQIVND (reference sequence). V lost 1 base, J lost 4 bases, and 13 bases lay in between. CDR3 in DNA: TGTGCCAGTAGTATAGTCGGATCCCCAGGAGAGACCCAGTACTTC. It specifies CASSIVGSPGETQYF.

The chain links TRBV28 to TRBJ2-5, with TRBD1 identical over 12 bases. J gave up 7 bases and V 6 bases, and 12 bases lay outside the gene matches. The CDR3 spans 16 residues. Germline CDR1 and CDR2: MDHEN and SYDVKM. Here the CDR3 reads CASRIWGQGARGTQYF. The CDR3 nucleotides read TGTGCCAGCAGAATATGGGGACAGGGGGCCCGAGGGACCCAGTACTTC.

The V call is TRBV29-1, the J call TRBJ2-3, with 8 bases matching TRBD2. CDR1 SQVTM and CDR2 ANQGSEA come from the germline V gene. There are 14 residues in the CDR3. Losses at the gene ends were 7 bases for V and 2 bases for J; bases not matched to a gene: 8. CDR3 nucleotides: TGCAGCGCCTCCAGACTAGCGATCACAGATACGCAGTATTTT. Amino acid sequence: CSASRLAITDTQYF.

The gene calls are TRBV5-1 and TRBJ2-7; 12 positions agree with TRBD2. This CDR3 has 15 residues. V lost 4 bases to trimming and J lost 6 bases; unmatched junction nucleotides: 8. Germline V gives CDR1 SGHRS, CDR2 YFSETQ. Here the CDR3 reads CASSVRLAGVSEQYF. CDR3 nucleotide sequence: TGCGCCAGCAGCGTGCGACTAGCGGGAGTGAGCGAGCAGTACTTC.

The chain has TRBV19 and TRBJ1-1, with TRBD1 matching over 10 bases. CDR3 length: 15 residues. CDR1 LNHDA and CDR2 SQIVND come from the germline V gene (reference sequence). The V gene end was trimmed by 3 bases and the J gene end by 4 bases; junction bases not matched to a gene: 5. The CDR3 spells CASSMGTGVVTEAFF. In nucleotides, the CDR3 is TGTGCCAGTAGTATGGGGACAGGGGTCGTCACTGAAGCTTTCTTT.

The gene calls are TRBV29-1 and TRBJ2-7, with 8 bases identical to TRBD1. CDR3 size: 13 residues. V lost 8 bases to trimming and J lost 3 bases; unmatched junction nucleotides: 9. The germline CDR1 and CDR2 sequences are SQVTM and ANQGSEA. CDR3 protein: CSTTGTGVYEQYF. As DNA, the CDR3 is TGCAGCACCACCGGGACAGGTGTCTACGAGCAGTACTTC.

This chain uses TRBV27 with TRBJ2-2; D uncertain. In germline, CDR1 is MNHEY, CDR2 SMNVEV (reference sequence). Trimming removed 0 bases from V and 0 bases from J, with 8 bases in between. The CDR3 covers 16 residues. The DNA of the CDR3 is TGTGCCAGCAGTTTATCGCAGTCCGCGAACACCGGGGAGCTGTTTTTT. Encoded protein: CASSLSQSANTGELFF.

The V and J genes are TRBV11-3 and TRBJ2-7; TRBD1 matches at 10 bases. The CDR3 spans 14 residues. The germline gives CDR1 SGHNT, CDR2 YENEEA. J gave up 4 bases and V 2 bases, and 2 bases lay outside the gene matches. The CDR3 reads CASSLRDRGYEQYF. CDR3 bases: TGTGCCAGCAGCTTACGGGACAGGGGATACGAGCAGTACTTC.

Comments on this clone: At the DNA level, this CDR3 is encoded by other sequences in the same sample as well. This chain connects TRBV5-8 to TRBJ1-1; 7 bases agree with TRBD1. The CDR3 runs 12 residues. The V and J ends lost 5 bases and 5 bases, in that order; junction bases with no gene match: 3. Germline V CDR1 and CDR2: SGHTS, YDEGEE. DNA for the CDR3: TGTGCCAGCAGATTACAGGGGACTGAAGCTTTCTTT. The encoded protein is CASRLQGTEAFF.

The CDR3 coding sequence is TGTGCCACCAGCAGAGCCAGGACTAGCGGGAACACCGGGGAGCTGTTTTTT. This encodes CATSRARTSGNTGELFF. The rearrangement uses TRBV15 and TRBJ2-2; TRBD2 matches 10 bases. This CDR3 has 17 residues. With V trimmed by 1 base and J by 1 base, 3 bases remained unmatched. The V gene's germline CDR1 is LNHNV and CDR2 YYDKDF (reference sequence).

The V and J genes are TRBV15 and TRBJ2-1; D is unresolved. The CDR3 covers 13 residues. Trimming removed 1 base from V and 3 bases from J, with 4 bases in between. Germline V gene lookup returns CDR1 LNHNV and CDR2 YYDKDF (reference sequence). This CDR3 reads CATSRGSYNEQFF. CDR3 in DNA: TGTGCCACCAGCAGAGGTAGCTACAATGAGCAGTTCTTC.

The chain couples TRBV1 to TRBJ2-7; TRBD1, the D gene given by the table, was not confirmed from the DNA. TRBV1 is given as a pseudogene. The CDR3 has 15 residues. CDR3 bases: TGCACCAGCAGCCAAGCTCGGACAGGGGTCTACGAGCAGTACTTC. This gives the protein CTSSQARTGVYEQYF.

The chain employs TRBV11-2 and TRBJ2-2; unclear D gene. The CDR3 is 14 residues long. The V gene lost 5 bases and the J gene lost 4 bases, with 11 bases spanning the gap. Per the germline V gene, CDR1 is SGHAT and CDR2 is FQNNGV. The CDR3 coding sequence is TGTGCCAGCAGCCCACAGTCGTCCACCGGGGAGCTGTTTTTT. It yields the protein CASSPQSSTGELFF.

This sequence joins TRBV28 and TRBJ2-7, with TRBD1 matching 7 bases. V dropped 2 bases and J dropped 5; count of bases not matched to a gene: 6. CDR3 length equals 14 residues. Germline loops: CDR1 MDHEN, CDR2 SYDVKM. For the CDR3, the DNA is TGTGCCAGCAGTTTAGTAGACAGGGCTCACGAGCAGTACTTC. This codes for CASSLVDRAHEQYF.

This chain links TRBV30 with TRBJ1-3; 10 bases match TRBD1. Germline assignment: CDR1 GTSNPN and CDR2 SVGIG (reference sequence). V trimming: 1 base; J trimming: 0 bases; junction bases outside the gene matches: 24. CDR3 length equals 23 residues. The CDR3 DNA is TGTGCCTGGAGTGGGGGCGGTTCCAGGTCAACGACAGGGGGCCCAAGCTCTGGAAACACCATATATTTT. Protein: CAWSGGGSRSTTGGPSSGNTIYF.

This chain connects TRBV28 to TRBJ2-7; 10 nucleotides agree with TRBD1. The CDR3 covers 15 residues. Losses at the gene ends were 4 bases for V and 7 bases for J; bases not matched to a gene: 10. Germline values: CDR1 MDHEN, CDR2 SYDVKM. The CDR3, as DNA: TGTGCCAGCAGTTGGGGGGGGACAGGGGTCTCGGAGCAGTACTTC. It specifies CASSWGGTGVSEQYF.

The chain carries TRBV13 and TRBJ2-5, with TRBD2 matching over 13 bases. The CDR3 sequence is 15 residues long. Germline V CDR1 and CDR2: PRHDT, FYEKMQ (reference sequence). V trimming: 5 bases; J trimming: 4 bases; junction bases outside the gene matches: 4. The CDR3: CASSLGLAGVETQYF. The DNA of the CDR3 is TGTGCCAGCAGCCTTGGACTAGCGGGAGTAGAGACCCAGTACTTC.

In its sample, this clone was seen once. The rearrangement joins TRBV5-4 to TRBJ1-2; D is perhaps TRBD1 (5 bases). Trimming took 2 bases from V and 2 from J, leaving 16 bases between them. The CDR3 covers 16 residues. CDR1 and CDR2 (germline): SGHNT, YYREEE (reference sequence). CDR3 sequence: CASSFLFGGDNYGYTF. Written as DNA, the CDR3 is TGTGCCAGCAGCTTCCTCTTCGGGGGGGACAACTATGGCTACACCTTC.

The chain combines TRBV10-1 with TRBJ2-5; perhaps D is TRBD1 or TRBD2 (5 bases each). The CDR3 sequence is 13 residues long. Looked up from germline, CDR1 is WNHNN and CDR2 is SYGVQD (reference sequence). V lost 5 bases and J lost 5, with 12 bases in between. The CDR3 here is CASSSGSGETQYF. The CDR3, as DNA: TGCGCCAGCAGTTCGGGATCAGGGGAGACCCAGTACTTC.

The DNA for the CDR3 is TGTGCCATCAGTGGACGGGACTCCTACGAGCAGTACTTC. Encoded protein: CAISGRDSYEQYF. V is TRBV10-3 and J is TRBJ2-7, with D tentatively TRBD2 (5 bases). The CDR3 has 13 residues. CDR1 is ENHRY, CDR2 SYGVKD, per germline. V gave up 4 bases and J gave up 0 bases, with 7 bases separating them.

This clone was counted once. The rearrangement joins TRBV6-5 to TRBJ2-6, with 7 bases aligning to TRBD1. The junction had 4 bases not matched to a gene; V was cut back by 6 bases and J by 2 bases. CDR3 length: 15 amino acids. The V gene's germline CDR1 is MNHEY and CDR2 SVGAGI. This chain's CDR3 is CASRLGTAGANVLTF. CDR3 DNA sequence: TGTGCCAGCAGACTGGGGACAGCTGGGGCCAACGTCCTGACTTTC.

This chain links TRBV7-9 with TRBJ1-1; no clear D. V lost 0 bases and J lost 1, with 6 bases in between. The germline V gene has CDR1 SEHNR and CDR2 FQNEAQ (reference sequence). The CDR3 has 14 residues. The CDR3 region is CASSLAFGNTEAFF. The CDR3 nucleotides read TGTGCCAGCAGCTTAGCGTTCGGGAACACTGAAGCTTTCTTT.

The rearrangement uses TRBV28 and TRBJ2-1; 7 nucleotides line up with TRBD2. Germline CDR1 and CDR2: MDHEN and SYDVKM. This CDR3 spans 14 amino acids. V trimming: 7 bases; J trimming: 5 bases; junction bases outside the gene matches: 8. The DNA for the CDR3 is TGTGCCAGCAAAGGCGGGAGTATCGACAATGAGCAGTTCTTC. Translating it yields CASKGGSIDNEQFF.